A selection of T cell receptor beta chains follows, all from one sample in a study of shared clonotypes between healthy human individuals. Produced via immunoSEQ multiplex PCR; TCRdb's table is partial and in-frame only. This sample carries approximately 500,000 clones, around 96% of them seen once, and the ten largest clones take about 0.064%. The sample comprised naive CD4+ T cells sorted from blood. The receptors shown here come from a woman aged 30 to 39 in good health. The CDR3 runs from the conserved cysteine through the conserved F or W. The D gene is left open where the match is weak. Only part of the rows carry a size: once, few, many, or a class if the clone is expanded.

CDR3 protein | CDR3 DNA | J gene | D gene | V gene | clone size
CASSLGPDASYEQYF | TGCGCCAGCAGCCTGGGCCCGGACGCCTCCTACGAGCAGTACTTC | TRBJ2-7 | - | TRBV5-1 | once
CASANSYEQYF | TGTGCCAGCGCCAACTCCTACGAGCAGTACTTC | TRBJ2-7 | - | TRBV6-5 | -
CASSVGLAGARDTQYF | TGTGCCAGCAGCGTTGGCCTAGCGGGAGCCCGCGATACGCAGTATTTT | TRBJ2-3 | TRBD2 | TRBV9 | -
CASTTFFRDQETQYF | TGTGCCAGTACTACCTTCTTTAGAGACCAAGAGACCCAGTACTTC | TRBJ2-5 | - | TRBV19 | -
CATSRVTQGAHEKLFF | TGTGCCACCAGCAGAGTCACACAGGGGGCACATGAAAAACTGTTTTTT | TRBJ1-4 | TRBD1 | TRBV15 | -
CSVVSPQGRSYEQYF | TGCAGCGTTGTAAGCCCCCAGGGTCGCTCCTACGAGCAGTACTTC | TRBJ2-7 | - | TRBV29-1 | -
CASSDLGGSSYEQYF | TGTGCCAGCTCAGATCTAGGCGGGAGCTCCTACGAGCAGTACTTC | TRBJ2-7 | TRBD2 | TRBV18 | -
CASRREANTEAFF | TGTGCCAGCCGCAGGGAAGCGAACACTGAAGCTTTCTTT | TRBJ1-1 | - | TRBV6-6 | -
CASSEVPNDEQYF | TGTGCCAGCAGTGAGGTTCCGAACGACGAGCAGTACTTC | TRBJ2-7 | - | TRBV2 | -
CASSYDSGVNSPLHF | TGTGCCAGCAGTTACGATTCAGGGGTTAATTCACCCCTCCACTTT | TRBJ1-6 | - | TRBV6-5 | -
CASSLSRPAGNTIYF | TGTGCCAGCAGTTTATCCCGTCCCGCTGGAAACACCATATATTTT | TRBJ1-3 | - | TRBV28 | once